This TCR beta chain was retrieved from a study of neurological immune-mediated disorders. 5'RACE generated cDNA with 10-nucleotide random UMIs. MiXCR, run by TCRdb on the 5' RACE reads, gives a single entry per CDR3 protein. The sample has 55,000 to 70,000 distinct CDR3 sequences, less than 6% seen once. From germline, CDR1 is KGHDR and CDR2 SFDVKD. V shed 3 bases and J 1 base; nucleotides not matched to a gene: 6. The CDR3 contains 18 residues. This clonotype was counted at least ten times. The receptor was derived from a woman aged 45-65 years with multiple sclerosis. The sequenced material came from PBMCs. This rearrangement joins TRBV24-1 to TRBJ2-6; the match to TRBD1 covers 9 bases. The CDR3: CATSDPGTGLSGANVLTF. CDR3 nucleotides: TGTGCCACCAGTGATCCGGGGACAGGGTTGTCTGGGGCCAACGTCCTGACTTTC.